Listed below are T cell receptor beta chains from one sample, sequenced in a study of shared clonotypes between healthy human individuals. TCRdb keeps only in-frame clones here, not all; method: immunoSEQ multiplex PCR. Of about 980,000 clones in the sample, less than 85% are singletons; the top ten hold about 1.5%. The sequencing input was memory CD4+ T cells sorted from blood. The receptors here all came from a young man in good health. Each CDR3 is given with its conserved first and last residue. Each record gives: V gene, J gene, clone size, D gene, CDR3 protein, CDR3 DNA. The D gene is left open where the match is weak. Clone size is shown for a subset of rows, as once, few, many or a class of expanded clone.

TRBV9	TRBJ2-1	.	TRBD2	CASSSLAGVGNEQFF	TGTGCCAGCAGCTCGCTAGCGGGAGTAGGCAATGAGCAGTTCTTC
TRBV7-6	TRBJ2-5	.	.	CASSSPVLGETQYF	TGTGCCAGCAGCAGTCCCGTATTGGGAGAGACCCAGTACTTC
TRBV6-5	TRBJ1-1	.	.	CASEDGRANTEAFF	TGTGCCAGCGAAGATGGACGGGCGAACACTGAAGCTTTCTTT
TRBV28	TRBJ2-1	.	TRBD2	CASRKDLAGNNEQFF	TGTGCCAGCAGAAAAGATTTAGCGGGGAACAATGAGCAGTTCTTC
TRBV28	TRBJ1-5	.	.	CASSLRPAGSRNQPQHF	TGTGCCAGCAGTTTACGGCCCGCGGGCAGCCGCAATCAGCCCCAGCATTTT
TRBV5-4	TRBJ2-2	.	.	CASSSGRDTGELFF	TGTGCCAGCAGCTCGGGACGGGACACCGGGGAGCTGTTTTTT
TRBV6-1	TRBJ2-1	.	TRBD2	CASSEELAGVGEQFF	TGTGCCAGCAGTGAAGAACTAGCGGGAGTAGGTGAGCAGTTCTTC
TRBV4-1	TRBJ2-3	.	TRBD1	CASSQEGTGRILAVVRDTQYF	TGCGCCAGCAGCCAAGAGGGGACAGGGAGGATCTTGGCAGTTGTGAGAGATACGCAGTATTTT
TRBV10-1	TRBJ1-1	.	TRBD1	CASSEGTGRHEAFF	TGCGCCAGCAGTGAGGGGACAGGGAGACATGAAGCTTTCTTT
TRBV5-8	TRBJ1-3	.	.	CASGLRDLSGNTIYF	TGTGCCAGCGGCCTCCGGGATCTCTCTGGAAACACCATATATTTT
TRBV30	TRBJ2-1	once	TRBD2	CAWNRGGIYNEQFF	TGTGCCTGGAATCGGGGGGGCATCTACAATGAGCAGTTCTTC
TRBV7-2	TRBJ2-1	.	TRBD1	CASSHSRQGGTHEQFF	TGTGCCAGCAGCCACTCCCGACAGGGTGGGACCCATGAGCAGTTCTTC
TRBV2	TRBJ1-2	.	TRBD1	CASRGTGIYGYTF	TGTGCCAGCAGGGGGACAGGTATCTATGGCTACACCTTC
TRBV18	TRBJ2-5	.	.	CASSRSRQETQYF	TGTGCCAGCTCCCGGAGCCGTCAAGAGACCCAGTACTTC
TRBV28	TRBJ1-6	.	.	CASSLPTGTVSPLHF	TGTGCCAGCAGTCTACCGACGGGAACGGTCTCACCCCTCCACTTT
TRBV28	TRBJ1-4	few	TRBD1	CASSSDRVYEKLFF	TGTGCCAGCAGCTCGGACAGGGTGTATGAAAAACTGTTTTTT
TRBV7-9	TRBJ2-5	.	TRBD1	CASSLGTGGRETQYF	TGTGCCAGCAGCTTAGGGACAGGGGGCCGGGAGACCCAGTACTTC
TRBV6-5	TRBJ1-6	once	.	CASQGFDSPLHF	TGTGCCAGCCAGGGATTTGATTCACCCCTCCACTTT
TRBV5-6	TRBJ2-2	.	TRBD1	CASSLRQGSGELFF	TGTGCCAGCAGCTTAAGACAGGGATCCGGGGAGCTGTTTTTT
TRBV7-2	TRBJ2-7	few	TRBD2	CASSPGTGTSRFEQYF	TGTGCCAGCAGCCCGGGGACCGGGACTAGCAGGTTCGAGCAGTACTTC
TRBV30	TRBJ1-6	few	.	CAWSKEGVPYNSPLHF	TGTGCCTGGAGTAAGGAGGGGGTTCCCTATAATTCACCCCTCCACTTT
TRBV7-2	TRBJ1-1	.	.	CASSPQENTEAFF	TGTGCCAGCAGCCCTCAGGAGAACACTGAAGCTTTCTTT
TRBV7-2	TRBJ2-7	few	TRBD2	CASSRGTSGRYEQYF	TGTGCCAGCAGTCGCGGGACTAGCGGGAGGTACGAGCAGTACTTC
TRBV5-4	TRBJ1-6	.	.	CASSSQRGVGSPLHF	TGTGCCAGCAGCTCCCAGCGGGGGGTAGGATCACCCCTCCACTTT
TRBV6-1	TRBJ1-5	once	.	CASSEASGTERRNQPQHF	TGTGCCAGCAGTGAAGCCTCCGGGACGGAAAGAAGAAATCAGCCCCAGCATTTT
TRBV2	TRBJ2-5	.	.	CASTGHSGLQETQYF	TGTGCCAGCACCGGGCATAGCGGCCTCCAAGAGACCCAGTACTTC
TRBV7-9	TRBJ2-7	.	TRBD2	CASSPERASGSHEQYF	TGTGCCAGCAGCCCAGAACGGGCTAGCGGGAGCCACGAGCAGTACTTC
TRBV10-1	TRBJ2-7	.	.	CASSESGSYEQYF	TGCGCCAGCAGTGAATCCGGTTCCTACGAGCAGTACTTC
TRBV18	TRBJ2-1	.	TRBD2	CASSELAGTSYNEQFF	TGTGCCAGCTCAGAACTAGCGGGGACATCCTACAATGAGCAGTTCTTC
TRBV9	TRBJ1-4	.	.	CASSVEGTSEKLFF	TGTGCCAGCAGCGTAGAGGGCACGTCGGAAAAACTGTTTTTT
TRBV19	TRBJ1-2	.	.	CAISSRGYGYTF	TGTGCCATAAGTAGCAGGGGCTATGGCTACACCTTC
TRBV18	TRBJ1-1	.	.	CASSPGQRATEAFF	TGTGCCAGCTCACCCGGGCAAAGGGCGACTGAAGCTTTCTTT
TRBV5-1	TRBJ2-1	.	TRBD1	CASSRDRGPIDEQFF	TGCGCCAGCAGCAGGGACAGGGGACCGATAGATGAGCAGTTCTTC
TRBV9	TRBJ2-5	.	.	CASSVAALVRQETQYF	TGTGCCAGCAGCGTAGCTGCGTTAGTCAGGCAAGAGACCCAGTACTTC
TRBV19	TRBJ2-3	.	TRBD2	CASTPSPTSGIVGTDTQYF	TGTGCCAGTACCCCGAGTCCGACTAGCGGGATAGTCGGCACAGATACGCAGTATTTT
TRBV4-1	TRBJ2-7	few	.	CASSQGRASYEQYF	TGCGCCAGCAGCCAAGGTAGGGCATCCTACGAGCAGTACTTC
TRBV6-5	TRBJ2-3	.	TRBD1	CASRPADRGKDTQYF	TGTGCCAGCAGGCCAGCGGACAGGGGGAAGGATACGCAGTATTTT
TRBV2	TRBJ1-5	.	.	CASSEAGPRNQPQHF	TGTGCCAGCAGTGAAGCGGGACCGAGAAATCAGCCCCAGCATTTT
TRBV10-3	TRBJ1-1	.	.	CAISERRGMGAFF	TGTGCCATCAGCGAAAGGCGAGGGATGGGCGCTTTCTTT
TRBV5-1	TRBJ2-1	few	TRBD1	CASSWTGTYNEQFF	TGCGCCAGCAGCTGGACAGGGACCTACAATGAGCAGTTCTTC
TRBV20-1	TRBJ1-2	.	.	CSATGGYGYTF	TGCAGTGCCACGGGGGGCTATGGCTACACCTTC
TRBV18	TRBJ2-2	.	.	CASSRAVPSNTGELFF	TGTGCCAGCTCCCGTGCGGTCCCCTCTAACACCGGGGAGCTGTTTTTT
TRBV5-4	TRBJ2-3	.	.	CASSPGLRSTDTQYF	TGTGCCAGCAGCCCCGGACTGCGAAGCACAGATACGCAGTATTTT
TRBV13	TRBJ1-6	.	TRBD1	CASSQGTGGTYSPLHF	TGTGCCAGCAGCCAAGGGACAGGGGGGACTTATTCACCCCTCCACTTT
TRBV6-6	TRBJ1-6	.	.	CASSTGLGYNSPLHF	TGTGCCAGCAGTACAGGACTGGGCTATAATTCACCCCTCCACTTT
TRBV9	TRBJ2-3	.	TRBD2	CASSVGLAGVTDTQYF	TGTGCCAGCAGCGTAGGACTAGCGGGAGTGACAGATACGCAGTATTTT
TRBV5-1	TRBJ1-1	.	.	CASSLGFSGPMNTEAFF	TGCGCCAGCAGCTTGGGGTTTTCGGGTCCCATGAACACTGAAGCTTTCTTT
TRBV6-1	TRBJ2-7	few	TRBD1	CASSPGQRTYEQYF	TGTGCCAGCAGTCCGGGACAGAGAACCTACGAGCAGTACTTC
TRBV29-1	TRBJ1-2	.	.	CSVELDTRLTGSGYTF	TGCAGCGTTGAACTAGACACTAGATTGACGGGTAGTGGCTACACCTTC
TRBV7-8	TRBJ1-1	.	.	CASSLVWGTEAFF	TGTGCCAGCAGCTTAGTATGGGGGACTGAAGCTTTCTTT
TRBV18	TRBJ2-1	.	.	CASSPLRENEQFF	TGTGCCAGCTCACCACTCAGAGAGAATGAGCAGTTCTTC
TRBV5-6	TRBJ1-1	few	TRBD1	CASSFATGKTFF	TGTGCCAGCAGCTTTGCGACAGGGAAAACTTTCTTT
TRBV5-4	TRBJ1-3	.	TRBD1	CASSLTGGSGNTIYF	TGTGCCAGCAGCTTGACAGGGGGCTCTGGAAACACCATATATTTT
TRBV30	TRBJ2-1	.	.	CAWAPGSLEQFF	TGTGCCTGGGCGCCGGGGTCGCTTGAGCAGTTCTTC
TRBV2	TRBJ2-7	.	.	CASAQGFSYEQYF	TGTGCCAGCGCTCAGGGGTTTTCGTACGAGCAGTACTTC
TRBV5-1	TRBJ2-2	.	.	CASSFETNTGELFF	TGCGCCAGCAGCTTCGAGACTAACACCGGGGAGCTGTTTTTT
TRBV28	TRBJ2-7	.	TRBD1	CASSPSGQGAHEQYF	TGTGCCAGCAGTCCGTCCGGACAGGGGGCACACGAGCAGTACTTC
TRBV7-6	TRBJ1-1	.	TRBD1	CATPPRTGLNTEAFF	TGTGCCACGCCGCCCCGGACAGGGTTGAACACTGAAGCTTTCTTT
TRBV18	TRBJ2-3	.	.	CASSPLRAGTDTQYF	TGTGCCAGCTCACCACTGCGGGCTGGAACAGATACGCAGTATTTT
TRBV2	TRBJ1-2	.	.	CASRADRPNGYTF	TGTGCCAGCAGGGCCGACAGACCTAATGGCTACACCTTC